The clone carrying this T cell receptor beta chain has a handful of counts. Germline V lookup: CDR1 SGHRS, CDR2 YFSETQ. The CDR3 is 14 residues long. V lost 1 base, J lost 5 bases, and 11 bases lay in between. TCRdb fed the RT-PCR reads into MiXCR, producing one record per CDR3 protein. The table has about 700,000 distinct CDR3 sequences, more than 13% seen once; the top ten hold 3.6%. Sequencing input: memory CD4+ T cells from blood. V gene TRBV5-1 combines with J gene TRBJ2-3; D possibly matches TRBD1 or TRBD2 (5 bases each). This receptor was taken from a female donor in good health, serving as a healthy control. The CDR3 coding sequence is TGCGCCAGCAGCTTGTGGGGTGGGGGAGATACGCAGTATTTT. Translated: CASSLWGGGDTQYF. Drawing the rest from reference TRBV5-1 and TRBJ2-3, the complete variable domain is KAGVTQTPRYLIKTRGQQVTLSCSPISGHRSVSWYQQTPGQGLQFLFEYFSETQRNKGNFPGRFSGRQFSNSRSEMNVSTLELGDSALYLCASSLWGGGDTQYFGPGTRLTVL.